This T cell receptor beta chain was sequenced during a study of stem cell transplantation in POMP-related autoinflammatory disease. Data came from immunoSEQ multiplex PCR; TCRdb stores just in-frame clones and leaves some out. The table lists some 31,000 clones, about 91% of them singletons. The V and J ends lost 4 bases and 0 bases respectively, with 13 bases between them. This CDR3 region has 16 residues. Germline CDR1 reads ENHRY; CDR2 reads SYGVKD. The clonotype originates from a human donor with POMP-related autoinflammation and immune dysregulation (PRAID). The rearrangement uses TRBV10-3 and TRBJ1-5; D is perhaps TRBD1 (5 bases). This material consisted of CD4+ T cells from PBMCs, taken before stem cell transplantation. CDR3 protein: CAISGQGPYSNQPQHF. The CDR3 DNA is TGTGCCATCAGTGGGCAGGGCCCATATAGCAATCAGCCCCAGCATTTT.